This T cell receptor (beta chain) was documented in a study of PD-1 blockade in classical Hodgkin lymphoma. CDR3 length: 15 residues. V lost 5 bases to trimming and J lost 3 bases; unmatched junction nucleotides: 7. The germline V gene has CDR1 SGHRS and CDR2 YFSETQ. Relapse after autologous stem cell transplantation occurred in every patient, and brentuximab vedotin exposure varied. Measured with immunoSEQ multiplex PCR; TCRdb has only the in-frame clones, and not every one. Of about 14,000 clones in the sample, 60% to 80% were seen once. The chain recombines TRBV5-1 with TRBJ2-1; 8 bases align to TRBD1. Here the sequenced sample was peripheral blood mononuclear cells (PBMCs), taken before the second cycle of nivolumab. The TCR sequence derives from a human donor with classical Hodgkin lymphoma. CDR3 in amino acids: CASSKGTGGYNEQFF. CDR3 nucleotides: TGCGCCAGCAGTAAGGGCACAGGGGGCTACAATGAGCAGTTCTTC.